These T cell receptor beta chains were read from a single sample in a study of blood T cell repertoires in COVID-19. Clones were read by immunoSEQ multiplex PCR, and TCRdb kept only the in-frame ones, dropping some. The sample has roughly 63,000 clones, about 90% seen once. Sequencing was performed on peripheral blood. These receptors originate from a man between 60 and 75 years old with acute or convalescent COVID-19. CDR3s include the opening cysteine and the closing phenylalanine or tryptophan.

V	J	CDR3
TRBV11-3	TRBJ2-3	CASKRRGSDTQYF
TRBV10-3	TRBJ1-1	CAIRGPTSNTEAFF
TRBV28	TRBJ1-2	CASSSRTAWGYGYTF
TRBV28	TRBJ1-5	CASLPTADSNQPQHF
TRBV10-3	TRBJ1-6	CAISQTQDRSSYNSPLHF
TRBV5-4	TRBJ2-2	CASSLGTGNTGELFF
TRBV2	TRBJ1-4	CASSERDRGNEKLFF
TRBV7-2	TRBJ2-3	CASSPDRPSSTDTQYF
TRBV7-2	TRBJ2-1	CASSPDPVQGRGEQFF
TRBV18	TRBJ2-7	CASSPGLAGSEQYF
TRBV28	TRBJ2-3	CASSSGTPGLAGADTQYF
TRBV30	TRBJ1-2	CACWDTSRNGYTF
TRBV5-4	TRBJ2-7	CASSLDSRASEQYF
TRBV21-1	TRBJ1-4	CASKKGGTTNEKLFF
TRBV6-1	TRBJ1-1	CASSEEQSRAFF
TRBV5-6	TRBJ1-2	CASSPGGGLSPGYGYTF
TRBV9	TRBJ2-1	CASSVGLGTGFYNEQFF
TRBV24-1	TRBJ2-7	CATSEGTYEQYF
TRBV2	TRBJ1-2	CASSVAQDYGYTF
TRBV28	TRBJ1-1	CASSFTGGTNTEAFF
TRBV5-1	TRBJ2-1	CASSLGRGTSGNNEQFF
TRBV4-2	TRBJ1-4	CASSQDAGQGNEKLFF
TRBV6-5	TRBJ2-1	CASTPLSGSNEQFF
TRBV29-1	TRBJ2-1	CSVFGTSVSEQFF
TRBV7-2	TRBJ1-5	CASSFGTGGNQPQHF
TRBV28	TRBJ2-7	CASSLMGQGSYEQYF
TRBV28	TRBJ2-7	CASSFVAGGTHEQYF
TRBV28	TRBJ2-7	CASSRLGYEQYF
TRBV7-3	TRBJ2-3	CASSPDRGKTDTQYF
TRBV15	TRBJ1-1	CATSRDQGVTEAFF
TRBV6-4	TRBJ2-1	CASSFVTGGSYNEQFF
TRBV11-2	TRBJ2-7	CASSLSGTGALLTYEQYF
TRBV7-8	TRBJ2-7	CASAKGQGSEQYF
TRBV19	TRBJ2-5	CASSISPPGGETQYF
TRBV5-1	TRBJ1-4	CASSGGQGNEKLFF